This paragraph reports one TCR beta chain. Per the original data handling: Amplification of reference gene primers was used by the study to estimate nucleated cell counts. TCRdb's copy holds only in-frame clones and misses some; the assay was immunoSEQ multiplex PCR. From that table come the V and J calls and clone size; the DNA was used to work out D and trimming. The sample holds 100,000 or so clones, roughly 80% seen once. This sample was taken from a study of blood T cell repertoires in COVID-19. The wider study: T cells, B-cell-depleted T cells, or PBMCs provided the cDNA or gDNA that served as material.

The CDR3 sequence is 13 residues long. Trimming took off 9 bases at V and 4 bases at J, with 10 bases between the two ends. In germline, CDR1 is MDHEN, CDR2 SYDVKM. Sequencing was carried out using peripheral blood. The V call is TRBV28, the J call TRBJ1-6; D gene uncertain. The receptor was isolated from a woman between 65 and 79 years old with active or convalescent COVID-19. The CDR3 region is CASLNSYNSPLHF. DNA for the CDR3: TGTGCCAGTCTAAATTCATATAATTCACCCCTCCACTTT.